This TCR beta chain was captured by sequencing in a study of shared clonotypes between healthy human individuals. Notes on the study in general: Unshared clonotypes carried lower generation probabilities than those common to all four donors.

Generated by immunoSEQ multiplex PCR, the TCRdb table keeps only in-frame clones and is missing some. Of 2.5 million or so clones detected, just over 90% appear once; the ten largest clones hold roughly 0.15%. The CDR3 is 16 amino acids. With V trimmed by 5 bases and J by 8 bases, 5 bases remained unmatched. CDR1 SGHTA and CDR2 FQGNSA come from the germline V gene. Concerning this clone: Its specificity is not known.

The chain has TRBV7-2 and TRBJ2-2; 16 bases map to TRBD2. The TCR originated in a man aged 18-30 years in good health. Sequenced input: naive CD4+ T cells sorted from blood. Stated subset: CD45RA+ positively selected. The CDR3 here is CASSPGLAGGLGELFF. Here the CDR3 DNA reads TGTGCCAGCAGCCCGGGACTAGCGGGGGGGCTGGGGGAGCTGTTTTTT.